This T cell receptor beta chain was sequenced in a study of cytomegalovirus exposure and HLA in healthy donors. CDR3 length equals 12 residues. In germline, CDR1 is MDHEN, CDR2 SYDVKM. Trimming left V 7 bases short and J 8 bases short, with 14 bases between. PCR primers comprised 60 Vbeta and 13 Jbeta primers. Using immunoSEQ multiplex PCR, the repertoire was profiled, and TCRdb retains in-frame clones only, with some absent. The repertoire holds 200,000 to 250,000 clones, with approximately 80% as singletons. The chain links TRBV28 to TRBJ1-2, with D hard to call. Sequenced: PBMCs. The receptor's source is a man aged 50-59 years in good health and CMV-seronegative. The CDR3 is CASNPLNGGYTF. CDR3 DNA sequence: TGTGCCAGCAACCCTCTTAATGGCGGCTACACCTTC.